The 5 T cell receptor beta chains in this list originate from one sample, sequenced in a study of T cells after yellow fever vaccination. TCRdb ran MiXCR on the 5' RACE reads and lists one entry per CDR3 protein. This sample yields just under 600,000 distinct CDR3 sequences, of which 13% are seen a single time; about 14% belongs to the top ten. The material sequenced was PBMCs, taken on the day of the yellow fever booster vaccination. These receptors were obtained from a man aged 30 to 39 who received the YFV17D yellow fever vaccine.

V is TRBV29-1 and J is TRBJ1-1; D is perhaps TRBD1 (6 bases). CDR1 and CDR2 from the germline V gene are SQVTM and ANQGSEA. This CDR3 contains 12 residues. V shed 7 bases and J shed 1 base, with 10 bases lying between them. CDR3 protein: CSDRQENTEAFF. The CDR3 nucleotides read TGCAGCGATAGACAGGAGAACACTGAAGCTTTCTTT.

This clonotype was seen many times. The V call is TRBV6-1, the J call TRBJ2-2; no firm D call. V lost 4 bases, J lost 1 base, and 10 bases lay in between. The germline gives CDR1 MNHNS, CDR2 SASEGT. The CDR3 has 15 residues. Here the CDR3 reads CASSAPGLNTGELFF. CDR3 DNA: TGTGCCAGCAGTGCTCCGGGCCTGAACACCGGGGAGCTGTTTTTT.

The chain carries TRBV20-1 and TRBJ2-7, with D possibly being TRBD1 or TRBD2 (6 bases each). V lost 4 bases, J lost 0 bases, and 19 bases lay in between. This CDR3 has 16 amino acids. The germline V gene encodes CDR1 DFQATT and CDR2 SNEGSKA (reference sequence). In nucleotides, the CDR3 is TGCAGTGCTACGACCCAAGGGGGGCGGGGCTCCTACGAGCAGTACTTC. Encoded protein: CSATTQGGRGSYEQYF.

The chain has TRBV29-1 and TRBJ2-5, with a tentative D call TRBD2 (6 bases). Per germline, CDR1 SQVTM and CDR2 ANQGSEA. V was pared by 7 bases and J by 7 bases, with 13 bases between. CDR3 length: 11 amino acids. The chain's CDR3 is CSARTGGTQYF. The CDR3 nucleotides read TGCAGCGCCCGCACCGGGGGGACCCAGTACTTC.

This rearrangement joins TRBV27 to TRBJ2-7; D is perhaps TRBD1 (6 bases). Trimming cost V 3 bases and J 2 bases, with 14 bases left between them. Germline V gene lookup returns CDR1 MNHEY and CDR2 SMNVEV (reference sequence). CDR3 length: 15 amino acids. For the CDR3, the DNA is TGTGCCAGCAGTTTTCAGTTTGGGGGCACCTACGAGCAGTACTTC. Encoded protein: CASSFQFGGTYEQYF.